This TCR beta chain stems from a study of identical twins. General study points: Cord blood beta clonotypes present at high abundance carried fewer insertions; no such pattern appeared in memory repertoires.

With template switching, a universal primer site was added, and the cDNA carried unique molecular identifiers. TCRdb fed the 5' RACE reads into MiXCR, producing one record per CDR3 protein. The sample contains 1.5 million to 2 million distinct CDR3 sequences, around 29% of which appear only once. As for this clonotype: What it recognizes is unknown.

The CDR3 consists of 14 residues. V gave up 5 bases and J gave up 4 bases, with 12 bases separating them. Looked up from germline, CDR1 is DFQATT and CDR2 is SNEGSKA (reference sequence). Every one of the donors was a healthy Caucasian. This receptor was obtained from a newborn girl in good health. The chain carries TRBV20-1 and TRBJ2-6; D may be TRBD1 or TRBD2 (7 bases each). Sequencing was done on a sample of cord blood. CDR3 region: CSARQGLGANVLTF. CDR3 sequence (DNA): TGCAGTGCTCGACAGGGACTAGGGGCCAACGTCCTGACTTTC.